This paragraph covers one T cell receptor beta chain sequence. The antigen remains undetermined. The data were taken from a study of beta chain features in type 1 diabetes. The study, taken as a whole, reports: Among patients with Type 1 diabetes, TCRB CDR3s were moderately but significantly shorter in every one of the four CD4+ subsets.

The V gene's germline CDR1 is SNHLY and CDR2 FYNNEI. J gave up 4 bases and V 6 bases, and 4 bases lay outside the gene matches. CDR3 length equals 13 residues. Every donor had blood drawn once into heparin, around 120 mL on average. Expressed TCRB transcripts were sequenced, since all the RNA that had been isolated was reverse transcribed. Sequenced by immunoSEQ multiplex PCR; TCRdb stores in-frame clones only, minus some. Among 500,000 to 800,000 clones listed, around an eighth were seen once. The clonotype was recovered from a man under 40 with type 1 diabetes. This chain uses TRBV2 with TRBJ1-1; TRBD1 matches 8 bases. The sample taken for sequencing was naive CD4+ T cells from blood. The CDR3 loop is CASSNRGTTEAFF. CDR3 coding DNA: TGTGCCAGCAGCAACAGGGGGACCACTGAAGCTTTCTTT.